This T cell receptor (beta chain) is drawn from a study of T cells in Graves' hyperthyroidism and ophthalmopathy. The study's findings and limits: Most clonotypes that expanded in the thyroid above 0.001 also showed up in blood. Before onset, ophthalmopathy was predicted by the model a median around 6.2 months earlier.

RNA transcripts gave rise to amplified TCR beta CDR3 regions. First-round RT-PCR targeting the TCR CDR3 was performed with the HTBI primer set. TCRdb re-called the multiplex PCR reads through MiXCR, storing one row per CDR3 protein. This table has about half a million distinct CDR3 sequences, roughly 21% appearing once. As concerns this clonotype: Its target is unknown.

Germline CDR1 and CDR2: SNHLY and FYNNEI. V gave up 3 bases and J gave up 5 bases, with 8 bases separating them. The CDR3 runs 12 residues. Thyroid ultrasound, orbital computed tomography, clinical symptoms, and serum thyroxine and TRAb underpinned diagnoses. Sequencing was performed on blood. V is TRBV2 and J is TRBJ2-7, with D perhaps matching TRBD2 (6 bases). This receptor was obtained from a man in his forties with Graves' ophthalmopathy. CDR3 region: CASSEGGNEQYF. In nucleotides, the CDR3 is TGTGCCAGCAGTGAGGGCGGGAACGAGCAGTACTTC.